The rows below give T cell receptor beta chains drawn from one sample of a study of spatial heterogeneity in lung cancer. TCRdb reprocessed the 5' RACE reads via MiXCR and lists one record per CDR3 protein. The sample lists approximately 92,000 distinct CDR3 sequences; roughly 12% were seen once. Sequenced here: PBMCs, sampled at surgery. Source of these receptors: a male donor with early-stage non-small cell lung cancer. Both conserved end residues are part of each CDR3. A D gene is named only where the DNA matches it firmly. The size field is filled for only some rows; it gives once, few, many or a size class.

abundance	d_gene	v_gene	j_gene	CDR3aa	CDR3nt
.	.	TRBV7-2	TRBJ1-5	CASSLGEVQPQHF	TGTGCCAGCAGCTTAGGGGAGGTTCAGCCCCAGCATTTT
once	TRBD2	TRBV11-2	TRBJ2-5	CASSLVSPGGQETQYF	TGTGCCAGCAGCTTAGTTTCCCCGGGGGGGCAGGAGACCCAGTACTTC
many	TRBD1	TRBV29-1	TRBJ2-7	CSVARGLDEQYF	TGCAGCGTTGCCAGGGGGCTGGACGAGCAGTACTTC
few	.	TRBV28	TRBJ2-2	CASGGSQTGELFF	TGTGCCAGCGGCGGCAGCCAGACCGGGGAGCTGTTTTTT
few	.	TRBV15	TRBJ2-7	CATSRDFGGGVYEQYF	TGTGCCACCAGCAGAGATTTCGGAGGGGGAGTCTACGAGCAGTACTTC
many	.	TRBV3-1	TRBJ2-2	CASSQEVSGELFF	TGTGCCAGCAGCCAAGAAGTCAGCGGGGAGCTGTTTTTT
.	.	TRBV7-9	TRBJ2-3	CASSTSVSTDTQYF	TGTGCCAGCAGCACCTCGGTGAGCACAGATACGCAGTATTTT
many	.	TRBV11-1	TRBJ1-1	CASSVPGVVRTEAFF	TGTGCCAGCAGCGTCCCCGGGGTCGTTAGGACTGAAGCTTTCTTT
few	TRBD1	TRBV5-6	TRBJ1-1	CASSFTGTGTTEAFF	TGTGCCAGCAGCTTTACCGGGACAGGGACCACTGAAGCTTTCTTT
few	.	TRBV6-2/TRBV6-3	TRBJ1-5	CASTPDRYSNQPQHF	TGTGCCAGCACACCCGACAGGTACAGCAATCAGCCCCAGCATTTT
many	TRBD1	TRBV28	TRBJ2-3	CASSQPGQGTTDTQYF	TGTGCCAGCAGTCAGCCGGGACAGGGGACGACAGATACGCAGTATTTT
many	.	TRBV21-1	TRBJ2-7	CASTGTRGYEQYF	TGTGCCAGCACCGGGACTAGAGGATACGAGCAGTACTTC
.	.	TRBV12-3/TRBV12-4	TRBJ2-5	CASSARGQRETQYF	TGTGCCAGCAGTGCGCGGGGTCAACGTGAGACCCAGTACTTC
many	TRBD1	TRBV29-1	TRBJ2-5	CSVGSTGGETQYF	TGCAGCGTTGGGTCCACAGGGGGTGAGACCCAGTACTTC
.	.	TRBV12-3/TRBV12-4	TRBJ2-3	CASSPDREVADTQYF	TGTGCCAGCAGCCCTGACAGGGAGGTGGCAGATACGCAGTATTTT
.	.	TRBV18	TRBJ1-1	CASSPPGMTEAFF	TGTGCCAGCTCACCCCCAGGAATGACTGAAGCTTTCTTT
many	.	TRBV28	TRBJ2-7	CASSLGQTYEQYF	TGTGCCAGCAGTCTCGGACAGACCTACGAGCAGTACTTC
few	TRBD1	TRBV6-6	TRBJ1-4	CASSLRGDEKLFF	TGTGCCAGCAGTCTCAGGGGGGATGAAAAACTGTTTTTT
few	TRBD1	TRBV3-1	TRBJ2-7	CASSQVPGGSYEQYF	TGTGCCAGCAGCCAAGTCCCAGGGGGCTCCTACGAGCAGTACTTC
many	.	TRBV6-2/TRBV6-3	TRBJ2-1	CATQRDGSYNEQFF	TGTGCCACTCAAAGGGACGGATCCTACAATGAGCAGTTCTTC
few	.	TRBV7-2	TRBJ1-6	CASSKSGDSSYNSPLHF	TGTGCCAGCAGCAAATCAGGGGATAGCTCCTATAATTCACCCCTCCACTTT
many	TRBD1	TRBV5-6	TRBJ2-7	CASRLGTGMGEQYF	TGTGCCAGCAGGCTCGGGACAGGAATGGGGGAGCAGTACTTC
few	.	TRBV10-1	TRBJ2-3	CASSEGHQVAWTSTDTQYF	TGCGCCAGCAGTGAGGGCCACCAGGTGGCCTGGACTAGCACAGATACGCAGTATTTT
many	.	TRBV6-2/TRBV6-3	TRBJ2-5	CASSYDGGPSETQYF	TGTGCCAGCAGTTACGACGGGGGGCCTAGTGAGACCCAGTACTTC
few	.	TRBV18	TRBJ2-7	CASSEGASGAYEQYF	TGTGCCAGCTCAGAAGGGGCCTCCGGGGCCTACGAGCAGTACTTC
once	TRBD2	TRBV14	TRBJ2-4	CASSRTAGRAKNIQYF	TGTGCCAGCAGCCGCACGGCCGGGAGGGCCAAAAACATTCAGTACTTC
many	.	TRBV29-1	TRBJ2-5	CSVVPNKETQYF	TGCAGCGTTGTGCCGAATAAAGAGACCCAGTACTTC
.	TRBD1	TRBV3-1	TRBJ2-7	CASSQDHRGREQYF	TGTGCCAGCAGCCAAGATCACAGGGGACGCGAGCAGTACTTC
many	.	TRBV12-3/TRBV12-4	TRBJ2-7	CASSKHPGEQYF	TGTGCCAGCAGTAAACACCCGGGCGAGCAGTACTTC
few	.	TRBV5-6	TRBJ1-2	CASSLASPASGYTF	TGTGCCAGCAGCTTGGCGTCACCCGCCAGCGGCTACACCTTC
many	.	TRBV29-1	TRBJ1-2	CSVDYWTYGYTF	TGCAGCGTTGATTACTGGACCTATGGCTACACCTTC
many	.	TRBV6-2/TRBV6-3	TRBJ1-1	CASSSGNTEAFF	TGTGCCAGCAGTTCCGGGAACACTGAAGCTTTCTTT
.	TRBD1	TRBV29-1	TRBJ2-1	CSVSMGQGSEQFF	TGCAGCGTTTCTATGGGACAGGGGAGTGAGCAGTTCTTC
.	.	TRBV18	TRBJ2-3	CASSPQGVGDTQYF	TGTGCCAGCTCACCACAGGGTGTGGGCGATACGCAGTATTTT
.	.	TRBV9	TRBJ2-1	CASSVAASSYNEQFF	TGTGCCAGCAGCGTAGCGGCTAGCTCCTACAATGAGCAGTTCTTC
.	.	TRBV7-2	TRBJ1-5	CASSLTDYQPQHF	TGTGCCAGCAGCTTGACAGACTATCAGCCCCAGCATTTT
few	.	TRBV25-1	TRBJ2-5	CASSELSGIQETQYF	TGTGCCAGCAGTGAATTAAGCGGTATCCAAGAGACCCAGTACTTC
.	TRBD1	TRBV12-3/TRBV12-4	TRBJ2-3	CASSPRQGATDTQYF	TGTGCCAGCAGCCCCAGACAGGGGGCCACAGATACGCAGTATTTT
few	.	TRBV11-2	TRBJ2-2	CASSLGPGRRSTGELFF	TGTGCCAGCAGCTTAGGCCCGGGCCGGCGATCTACCGGGGAGCTGTTTTTT
.	.	TRBV19	TRBJ2-3	CASSPRALGDTQYF	TGTGCCAGTTCTCCTCGGGCCCTGGGGGATACGCAGTATTTT
few	TRBD1	TRBV29-1	TRBJ2-3	CSYHTGADTQYF	TGCAGCTACCACACAGGGGCGGATACGCAGTATTTT
.	.	TRBV4-3	TRBJ2-3	CASSQGWPPGTQYF	TGCGCCAGCAGCCAAGGATGGCCGCCCGGTACGCAGTATTTT
many	.	TRBV7-9	TRBJ1-2	CASSRPASGYTF	TGTGCCAGCAGCCGGCCTGCTTCCGGCTACACCTTC
.	.	TRBV10-2	TRBJ2-7	CATTRLYEQYF	TGCGCCACGACCCGGCTCTACGAGCAGTACTTC
many	.	TRBV5-1	TRBJ2-3	CASSSGRGYGDTQYF	TGCGCCAGCAGCTCGGGACGGGGGTATGGAGATACGCAGTATTTT
many	TRBD2	TRBV11-3	TRBJ2-1	CASSPGLAGGIYNEQFF	TGTGCCAGCAGCCCGGGACTAGCGGGGGGGATCTACAATGAGCAGTTCTTC
few	TRBD1	TRBV20-1	TRBJ2-3	CSAPDRGLHKTQYF	TGCAGTGCTCCCGACAGGGGGTTACACAAGACGCAGTATTTT
.	TRBD2	TRBV7-8	TRBJ2-1	CASSSRVGRGSPYNEQFF	TGTGCCAGCAGCTCCCGCGTCGGGCGGGGGTCGCCCTACAATGAGCAGTTCTTC
.	.	TRBV5-6	TRBJ2-3	CDSKRSPRGTDTQYF	TGTGACAGCAAACGGTCTCCGCGCGGCACAGATACGCAGTATTTT
few	.	TRBV10-2	TRBJ2-2	CASTDQEPNGELFF	TGCGCCAGCACCGATCAGGAGCCGAACGGGGAGCTGTTTTTT
few	.	TRBV6-5	TRBJ1-2	CASSYGHTSGGYTF	TGTGCCAGCAGTTACGGGCACACCTCGGGCGGCTACACCTTC
many	TRBD1	TRBV29-1	TRBJ2-4	CSVPGQGSKNIQYF	TGCAGCGTTCCCGGACAGGGCAGCAAAAACATTCAGTACTTC